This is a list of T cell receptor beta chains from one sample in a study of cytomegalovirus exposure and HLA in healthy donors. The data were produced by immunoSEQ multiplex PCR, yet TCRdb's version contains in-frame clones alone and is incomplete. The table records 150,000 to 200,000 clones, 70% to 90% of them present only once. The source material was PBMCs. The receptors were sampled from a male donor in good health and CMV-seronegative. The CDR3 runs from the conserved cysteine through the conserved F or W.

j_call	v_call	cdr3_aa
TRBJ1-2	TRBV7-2	CASSSLQGVHGYTF
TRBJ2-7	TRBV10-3	CAISTGSIYEQYF
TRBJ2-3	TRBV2	CASSDFFGTSGTVSADTQYF
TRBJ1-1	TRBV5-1	CASSLQMNTEAFF
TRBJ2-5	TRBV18	CASSPISLTGPRTQETQYF
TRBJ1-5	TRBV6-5	CASSYSARDQPQHF
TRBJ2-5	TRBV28	CASSLQGSPQETQYF
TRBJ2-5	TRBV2	CASLGGAGETQYF
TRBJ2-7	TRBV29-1	CSVAPGQGSEQYF
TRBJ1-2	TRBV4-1	CASSPERGGGYGYTF